Below, 22 T cell receptor beta chains from the same sample are listed, as sequenced in a study of T-cell reconstitution after alpha-beta-depleted transplantation in children (TCRdb year 2016). Libraries were built with PCR. TCRdb records Illumina HiSeq 2500 as the sequencer. Molecular barcoding was employed in the preparation of TCR libraries, with unique molecular identifiers being used to normalize TCRbeta repertoire quantification. Starting from the raw public reads, TCRdb applied fastp trimming at Q25, assembled clones with MiXCR and retained in-frame beta chains. Rows are combined by CDR3 protein, so each entry shows the most common genes and DNA. The sample table records hundreds of thousands of distinct CDR3 sequences; more than 20% of these occur just once. The leading ten clones occupy less than 15% of the sample. Per the publication, the treatment or condition label means: allogeneic hematopoietic cell transplantation with graft depleted of TCRalphabeta T cells and CD19 B cells.

The source material was PBMCs, mostly from graft donor cells, sampled 360 days after TCRalphabeta/CD19-depleted stem cell transplant. The receptors derive from a boy younger than two who had a stem cell transplant for acute myeloid leukemia, so the T cells may come from the graft donor.

The CDR3 loop reads CASSLGGGENYEQYV. CDR3 sequence (DNA): TGCGCCAGCAGCTTAGGAGGGGGCGAAAATTACGAGCAGTACGTC. V is TRBV5-1 and J is TRBJ2-7; TRBD1 might be the D (7 bases). The V end lost 2 bases, the J end lost 4 bases, and 16 bases lay between the germline ends. CDR1 SGHRS and CDR2 YFSETQ come from the germline V gene. The CDR3 has 15 residues.

The chain uses TRBV28 and TRBJ2-6; D remains unclear. V lost 4 bases to trimming and J lost 4 bases, with 5 bases between them. Germline assignment: CDR1 MDHEN and CDR2 SYDVKM. CDR3 size: 13 residues. The CDR3 protein is CASSYQGANVLTF. DNA of the CDR3: TGTGCCAGCAGTTACCAGGGGGCCAACGTCCTGACTTTC.

This clonotype came up a few times. V is TRBV10-1 and J is TRBJ2-5, with a weak D call TRBD2 (6 bases). V lost 4 bases, J lost 5 bases, and 11 bases lay in between. Germline V lookup: CDR1 WNHNN, CDR2 SYGVQD (reference sequence). The CDR3 is 13 amino acids. This CDR3 is CASSAAGRETQYF. As DNA, the CDR3 is TGCGCCAGCAGTGCGGCAGGGAGGGAGACCCAGTACTTC.

This clonotype was counted many times. The gene calls are TRBV6-2 or TRBV6-3 and TRBJ2-1; D possibly corresponds to TRBD2 (5 bases). Germline lookup yields CDR1 MNHEY and CDR2 SVGEGT. The V gene lost 5 bases and the J gene lost 8 bases, with 7 bases spanning the gap. This CDR3 is built from 11 residues. The CDR3 loop reads CASSRRDEQFF. The CDR3 region has the DNA TGTGCCAGCAGTAGGCGGGATGAGCAGTTCTTC.

This clonotype appeared many times. The rearrangement links TRBV29-1 to TRBJ2-7; 10 bases fit TRBD1. This CDR3 region has 14 residues. Germline CDR1 SQVTM, CDR2 ANQGSEA. Trimming removed 7 bases from V and 3 bases from J; junction bases left unmatched: 9. The CDR3 sequence is CSAGDRGGRYEQYF. CDR3 in DNA: TGCAGCGCCGGGGACAGGGGAGGTCGCTACGAGCAGTACTTC.

This clonotype was observed at least ten times. The chain recombines TRBV15 with TRBJ2-1, with 7 bases identical to TRBD2. The germline CDR1 and CDR2 sequences are LNHNV and YYDKDF (reference sequence). The CDR3 length is 11 residues. Trimming cost V 8 bases and J 7 bases; bases outside gene matches: 2. In nucleotides, the CDR3 is TGTGCCACCCTCGGGGGGAATGAGCAGTTCTTC. Translating gives CATLGGNEQFF. The full variable domain, in which reference TRBV15 and TRBJ2-1 provide the parts outside the CDR3, is DAMVIQNPRYQVTQFGKPVTLSCSQTLNHNVMYWYQQKSSQAPKLLFHYYDKDFNNEADTPDNFQSRRPNTSFCFLDIRSPGLGDTAMYLCATLGGNEQFFGPGTRLTVL.

This clonotype was seen only a few times. The rearrangement links TRBV2 to TRBJ2-7, with 10 positions matching TRBD1. Germline values: CDR1 SNHLY, CDR2 FYNNEI. The length of the CDR3 is 14 residues. The ends lost 5 bases at V and 3 bases at J; junction bases unmatched: 4. The CDR3 loop reads CASSRQGARYEQYV. The CDR3 nucleotides read TGTGCCAGCAGTAGACAGGGGGCACGCTACGAGCAGTACGTC.

The CDR3 DNA sequence: TGTGCCAGCAAAAGGGCCGGGCAGCCCCAGCATTTT. This gives the protein CASKRAGQPQHF. The chain carries TRBV12-3 or TRBV12-4 and TRBJ1-5; D not certain. The CDR3 extends over 12 amino acids. V gave up 7 bases and J gave up 7 bases, with 11 bases separating them.

This chain uses TRBV7-2 with TRBJ2-1, with D perhaps TRBD1 (6 bases). Germline assignment: CDR1 SGHTA and CDR2 FQGNSA. The CDR3 is 17 amino acids. With 0 bases removed from V and 4 bases from J, the gap between germline ends came to 16 bases. In DNA, the CDR3 is TGTGCCAGCAGCTTAGCGGGCCGGACAGTATCTTACAATGAGCAGTTCTTC. It specifies CASSLAGRTVSYNEQFF.

A few counts support this clonotype. The V and J genes are TRBV18 and TRBJ1-2; D is unresolved. This CDR3 is built from 13 residues. Looked up from germline, CDR1 is KGHSH and CDR2 is LQKENI. V was pared by 4 bases and J by 4 bases, with 10 bases between. CDR3 residues: CASSQEGVYGYTF. CDR3 nucleotide sequence: TGTGCCAGCTCACAGGAAGGAGTCTATGGCTACACCTTC.

The V call is TRBV18, the J call TRBJ1-1; no definite D call. Germline CDR1 KGHSH, CDR2 LQKENI. Trimming stripped 1 base from V and 0 bases from J, with 9 bases between. The CDR3 is made up of 15 amino acids. The DNA of the CDR3 is TGTGCCAGCTCACCACTCCAGAATATGAACACTGAAGCTTTCTTT. Residues: CASSPLQNMNTEAFF.

This clonotype was seen a handful of times. The chain combines TRBV7-2 with TRBJ2-1; D not resolved. V was clipped by 6 bases and J by 1 base, with 7 bases between them. Germline V gene lookup returns CDR1 SGHTA and CDR2 FQGNSA. This CDR3 has 13 residues. This CDR3 is CASRRPSYNEQFF. As DNA, the CDR3 is TGTGCCAGCAGGAGACCATCCTACAATGAGCAGTTCTTC.

The chain couples TRBV9 to TRBJ2-5; TRBD2 is a possible D gene (5 bases). CDR1 and CDR2 from the germline V gene are SGDLS and YYNGEE. Trimming shortened V by 0 bases and J by 1 base, and 10 bases separated the two germline ends. The CDR3 covers 15 residues. Written as DNA, the CDR3 is TGTGCCAGCAGCGTAGAGGGAGCCTTCCAAGAGACCCAGTACTTC. Encoded protein: CASSVEGAFQETQYF.

This chain links TRBV9 with TRBJ2-1; 12 bases map to TRBD1. The ends lost 5 bases at V and 9 bases at J; junction bases unmatched: 12. Germline V gene lookup returns CDR1 SGDLS and CDR2 YYNGEE. The CDR3 has 16 residues. The CDR3 coding sequence is TGTGCCAGCAGTGATTCCCGGGACAGGGGGCTGGGTGAGCAGTTCTTC. It encodes CASSDSRDRGLGEQFF.

This clonotype was seen ten or more times. This chain links TRBV12-3 or TRBV12-4 with TRBJ1-2, with D unclear. The CDR3 length is 15 residues. V lost 3 bases and J lost 2, with 13 bases in between. The CDR3 sequence: CASSFGTTQNYGYTF. DNA of the CDR3: TGTGCCAGCAGTTTCGGTACTACCCAGAACTATGGCTACACCTTC.

The chain joins TRBV15 to TRBJ2-1; 9 bases align to TRBD2. Germline CDR1 and CDR2: LNHNV and YYDKDF (reference sequence). Germline trimming cut 5 bases from V and 6 bases from J; bases unmatched to any gene: 8. The CDR3 is 15 residues long. The CDR3 region is CATSPTSGALNEQFF. The DNA of the CDR3 is TGTGCCACCAGCCCGACTAGCGGCGCACTCAATGAGCAGTTCTTC.

This clonotype showed up many times. This sequence joins TRBV11-2 and TRBJ2-3, with 7 bases matching TRBD1. CDR3 length equals 16 residues. J gave up 1 base and V 5 bases, and 9 bases lay outside the gene matches. From germline, CDR1 is SGHAT and CDR2 FQNNGV. The CDR3 nucleotides are TGTGCCAGCAGCGCCCTAACAGGGGTCGGCACAGATACGCAGTATTTT. This encodes CASSALTGVGTDTQYF.

CDR3 nucleotides: TGTGCCAGCAGCTTACAGGTGCTCCAGGGCAGCTCCTACGAGCAGTACTTC. It translates to CASSLQVLQGSSYEQYF. The chain has TRBV7-9 and TRBJ2-7; weak D call: TRBD1 (5 bases). Trimming left V 2 bases short and J 0 bases short, with 17 bases between. CDR3 size: 17 residues. The germline V gene encodes CDR1 SEHNR and CDR2 FQNEAQ (reference sequence).

This clonotype has only a few counts. The chain combines TRBV6-5 with TRBJ2-3, with a weak D call TRBD1 (6 bases). Germline lookup yields CDR1 MNHEY and CDR2 SVGAGI. V lost 8 bases and J lost 2, with 14 bases in between. The CDR3 totals 14 residues. The DNA of the CDR3 is TGTGCCAGCTGGGAGACAGGACCCACAGATACGCAGTATTTT. This sequence encodes CASWETGPTDTQYF.

The genes are TRBV20-1 and TRBJ2-1; no clear D gene. The germline gives CDR1 DFQATT, CDR2 SNEGSKA (reference sequence). The length of the CDR3 is 11 residues. The CDR3 sequence is CSPWSYNEQFF. The CDR3 DNA sequence: TGCAGCCCGTGGTCCTACAATGAGCAGTTCTTC.

V is TRBV10-3 and J is TRBJ1-1; no clear D. The CDR3 length is 11 residues. In germline, CDR1 is ENHRY, CDR2 SYGVKD. V was shortened by 3 bases and J by 8 bases, with 7 bases between the two germline ends. The CDR3, as DNA: TGTGCCATCAGTGAAGGAGAGGAAGCTTTCTTT. Translation gives CAISEGEEAFF.

In its sample, this clonotype was seen many times. The gene calls are TRBV20-1 and TRBJ2-1; TRBD2 aligns across 8 bases. Germline CDR1 and CDR2: DFQATT and SNEGSKA (reference sequence). The CDR3 runs to 15 residues. The V and J ends lost 1 base and 3 bases, in that order; junction bases with no gene match: 5. CDR3: CSARGTAGGYNEQFF. CDR3 nucleotide sequence: TGCAGTGCTAGAGGGACGGCGGGGGGCTACAATGAGCAGTTCTTC.